These 5 T cell receptor beta chains were all obtained from the same sample, sequenced in a study of Graves' ophthalmopathy and Graves' hyperthyroidism. Amplified material comprised TCR beta CDR3 regions derived from RNA transcripts. The first round was an RT-PCR with HTBI primers, and the second round was a multiplex PCR. TCRdb processed the multiplex PCR reads anew with MiXCR; each CDR3 protein has one entry. The table includes 740,000 or so distinct CDR3 sequences, roughly two fifths detected once. The sequenced material came from peripheral blood. The receptors shown here come from an adult man with Graves' ophthalmopathy.

This chain's CDR3 is CSARPRDRGILGEKLFF. The CDR3 coding sequence is TGCAGTGCTAGACCGAGGGACAGGGGGATTTTAGGTGAAAAACTGTTTTTT. The chain combines TRBV20-1 with TRBJ1-4; TRBD1 matches 11 bases. V dropped 2 bases and J dropped 7; count of bases not matched to a gene: 12. Germline V CDR1 and CDR2: DFQATT, SNEGSKA (reference sequence). This CDR3 comprises 17 residues.

This chain links TRBV7-9 with TRBJ1-2; D is perhaps TRBD1 (6 bases). The CDR3 is made up of 11 amino acids. V lost 3 bases, J lost 13 bases, and 12 bases lay in between. In germline, CDR1 is SEHNR, CDR2 FQNEAQ (reference sequence). The CDR3 loop reads CASSLVGGATF. The CDR3 coding sequence is TGTGCCAGCAGCTTGGTTGGGGGCGCCACCTTC.

The chain employs TRBV19 and TRBJ2-7; 10 bases match TRBD1. CDR1 and CDR2 (germline): LNHDA, SQIVND (reference sequence). The CDR3 spans 15 residues. After removal of 4 bases from V and 4 bases from J, the junction contained 7 bases not matched to a gene. CDR3 sequence: CASSTSGTGVYEQYF. DNA of the CDR3: TGTGCCAGTAGTACCTCTGGGACAGGGGTATACGAGCAGTACTTC. The variable domain in full, with the rest retrieved from reference TRBV19 and TRBJ2-7, is DGGITQSPKYLFRKEGQNVTLSCEQNLNHDAMYWYRQDPGQGLRLIYYSQIVNDFQKGDIAEGYSVSREKKESFPLTVTSAQKNPTAFYLCASSTSGTGVYEQYFGPGTRLTVT.

The chain combines TRBV29-1 with TRBJ1-1; 8 nucleotides match TRBD1. V shed 4 bases, J shed 7 bases, and the junction held 2 bases outside the gene matches. The CDR3 is made up of 11 amino acids. Germline V lookup: CDR1 SQVTM, CDR2 ANQGSEA. CDR3 nucleotides: TGCAGCGTTGCAGGGGGCGGTGAAGCTTTCTTT. It translates to CSVAGGGEAFF.

This clonotype was seen ten or more times. The rearrangement links TRBV7-9 to TRBJ2-7; TRBD1 matches at 8 bases. Trimming took 4 bases from V and 4 from J; bases not matched to a gene: 12. This CDR3 has 16 amino acids. CDR1 and CDR2 (germline): SEHNR, FQNEAQ (reference sequence). CDR3 loop: CASSSTDRGVTYEQYF. In DNA form, the CDR3 reads TGTGCCAGCAGCTCTACAGACAGGGGAGTAACTTACGAGCAGTACTTC.